The subject of this entry is one T cell receptor beta chain. Antigen: not known. The sample is drawn from a study of T cells after yellow fever vaccination. V was cut by 0 bases and J by 4 bases, with 14 bases left in between. The CDR3 length is 16 residues. Germline CDR1 and CDR2: MRHNA and SNTAGT. Whole-study results and caveats: CD4 and CD8 compartments shared a small share of clonotypes, likely from convergent recombination.

One entry per CDR3 protein, called by TCRdb with MiXCR from the 5' RACE reads. The sample has approximately 32,000 distinct CDR3 sequences, 4% to 4.5% seen once. This material consisted of CD8+ T cells sorted from PBMCs, taken 5 days after the yellow fever booster vaccination. The TCR sequence derives from a man aged 25 to 40 who received the YFV17D yellow fever vaccine. The genes are TRBV6-4 and TRBJ2-3; D might be TRBD2 (5 bases). The CDR3 DNA sequence: TGTGCCAGCAGTGACTCCGGACGGGAAGGGCCAGATACGCAGTATTTT. It yields the protein CASSDSGREGPDTQYF.